Listed here are 25 T cell receptor beta chains from one sample, sequenced in a study of OX40 agonist ivuxolimab in advanced cancers. The library was obtained by the immunoSEQ multiplex PCR assay. The table was pulled from immuneACCESS by TCRdb, which kept in-frame rearrangements only. Such tables lose some clones; where checked, under half of the loss comes from unresolved V genes, and the rest has no known cause. The sample profile shows about 33,000 clones; approximately 84% of them were found once. The ten biggest clones cover about a fifth of the sample. The sample was CD4+ or CD8+ T cells sorted from blood, taken in a trial of the OX40 agonist ivuxolimab. Receptors originate from an adult with an advanced solid tumor such as melanoma, head and neck, liver or kidney cancer.

This sequence joins TRBV6-5 and TRBJ2-4; TRBD1 is a possible D gene (6 bases). This CDR3 has 14 amino acids. Trimming stripped 6 bases from V and 0 bases from J, with 9 bases between. The germline V gene encodes CDR1 MNHEY and CDR2 SVGAGI. In nucleotides, the CDR3 is TGTGCCAGCAGCCGACAGGAAGCCAAAAACATTCAGTACTTC. It encodes CASSRQEAKNIQYF.

V gene TRBV4-1 combines with J gene TRBJ1-3; TRBD1 is a possible D gene (6 bases). Germline V gene data show CDR1 as MGHRA and CDR2 as YSYEKL. Trimming cost V 1 base and J 4 bases, with 14 bases left between them. This CDR3 region has 16 residues. The CDR3 protein is CASSQVTGARGNTIYF. The DNA of the CDR3 is TGCGCCAGCAGCCAAGTGACGGGGGCCAGAGGAAACACCATATATTTT.

The rearrangement joins TRBV28 to TRBJ1-4, with D maybe TRBD1 (6 bases). This CDR3 is built from 14 residues. Germline CDR1 and CDR2: MDHEN and SYDVKM. V was clipped by 5 bases and J by 8 bases, with 15 bases between them. CDR3 bases: TGTGCCAGCAGTCCCCGGAGGGGGAAGGAAAAACTGTTTTTT. Its translation: CASSPRRGKEKLFF.

This chain joins TRBV30 and TRBJ2-7; TRBD1 might be the D (5 bases). V was shortened by 3 bases and J by 3 bases, with 12 bases between the two germline ends. From germline, CDR1 is GTSNPN and CDR2 SVGIG (reference sequence). This CDR3 is 13 amino acids long. The CDR3 DNA is TGTGCCTGGAGAGGGCTAGGGGTCTACGAGCAGTACTTC. Its protein is CAWRGLGVYEQYF. The full variable domain, its missing parts supplied by reference TRBV30 and TRBJ2-7, is SQTIHQWPATLVQPVGSPLSLECTVEGTSNPNLYWYRQAAGRGLQLLFYSVGIGQISSEVPQNLSASRPQDRQFILSSKKLLLSDSGFYLCAWRGLGVYEQYFGPGTRLTVT.

In this sample, this clone turned up a few times. The CDR3, as DNA: TGTGCCAGCAACTTCCCCCGCCAGGGCTTGGGAAACACCATATATTTT. Protein sequence: CASNFPRQGLGNTIYF. The rearrangement joins TRBV2 to TRBJ1-3; possible D gene TRBD1, 5 bases. CDR1 and CDR2 from the germline V gene are SNHLY and FYNNEI. Trimming took off 7 bases at V and 4 bases at J, with 20 bases between the two ends. This CDR3 comprises 16 residues. The full variable domain, in which reference TRBV2 and TRBJ1-3 provide the parts outside the CDR3, is EPEVTQTPSHQVTQMGQEVILRCVPISNHLYFYWYRQILGQKVEFLVSFYNNEISEKSEIFDDQFSVERPDGSNFTLKIRSTKLEDSAMYFCASNFPRQGLGNTIYFGEGSWLTVV.

The rearrangement uses TRBV19 and TRBJ1-5; D is perhaps TRBD1 (6 bases). The CDR3 sequence is 18 residues long. Trimming stripped 5 bases from V and 0 bases from J, with 20 bases between. Germline V lookup: CDR1 LNHDA, CDR2 SQIVND (reference sequence). The CDR3 DNA reads TGTGCCAGTAGTGTAAGACAGGCGAAACTAACTAGCAATCAGCCCCAGCATTTT. Protein: CASSVRQAKLTSNQPQHF.

V and J are TRBV4-1 and TRBJ2-1; maybe TRBD2 (6 bases). The CDR3 is 17 residues long. V was clipped by 5 bases and J by 2 bases, with 19 bases between them. Germline V lookup: CDR1 MGHRA, CDR2 YSYEKL. Written as DNA, the CDR3 is TGCGCCAGCAGCTACTCGTCTAGCGCCGTGACCTACAATGAGCAGTTCTTC. This encodes CASSYSSSAVTYNEQFF.

CDR3 residues: CASSIRDSGSGANVLTF. DNA of the CDR3: TGTGCCAGTAGTATAAGGGACAGTGGCTCTGGGGCCAACGTCCTGACTTTC. This chain connects TRBV19 to TRBJ2-6, with 7 bases lining up with TRBD1. Germline CDR1 reads LNHDA; CDR2 reads SQIVND (reference sequence). V shed 2 bases, J shed 0 bases, and the junction held 4 bases outside the gene matches. This CDR3 has 17 residues.

The chain employs TRBV30 and TRBJ2-5; 10 positions agree with TRBD1. After removal of 4 bases from V and 0 bases from J, the junction contained 5 bases not matched to a gene. Germline CDR1 reads GTSNPN; CDR2 reads SVGIG (reference sequence). The CDR3 covers 15 residues. The CDR3 sequence: CAWNSGQGYQETQYF. The DNA of the CDR3 is TGTGCCTGGAACTCGGGACAGGGGTACCAAGAGACCCAGTACTTC.

V and J are TRBV9 and TRBJ2-3; 16 bases are shared with TRBD2. Germline values: CDR1 SGDLS, CDR2 YYNGEE. The CDR3 is made up of 20 amino acids. Losses at the gene ends were 4 bases for V and 1 base for J; bases not matched to a gene: 12. CDR3 bases: TGTGCCAGCAGCACCTCGGGACTAGCGGGGGGGCCAGATGGCACAGATACGCAGTATTTT. It specifies CASSTSGLAGGPDGTDTQYF.

The CDR3 nucleotides read TGTGCCAGCAGTTTCGTAGGGGATCAGCCCCAGCATTTT. Protein: CASSFVGDQPQHF. The chain recombines TRBV28 with TRBJ1-5; a possible D gene is TRBD1 (5 bases). CDR3 length: 13 residues. Deletions cut 3 bases from V and 5 bases from J, with 8 bases between. Per germline, CDR1 MDHEN and CDR2 SYDVKM.

The chain combines TRBV5-4 with TRBJ2-1; no reliable D call. Trimming left V 1 base short and J 9 bases short, with 11 bases between. This CDR3 contains 13 residues. Germline assignment: CDR1 SGHNT and CDR2 YYREEE (reference sequence). As DNA, the CDR3 is TGTGCCAGCAGCTTGTGGGGTGTAGGTGAGCAGTTCTTC. Translated, it gives CASSLWGVGEQFF.

J is TRBJ1-6 and V is TRBV4-3; TRBD1 is a possible D gene (6 bases). CDR1 and CDR2 (germline): LGHNA, YSLEER. The CDR3 has 15 amino acids. The V gene lost 1 base and the J gene lost 9 bases, with 13 bases spanning the gap. The chain's CDR3 is CASSQVVRGGSPLHF. The CDR3 bases are TGCGCCAGCAGCCAAGTGGTCAGGGGCGGTTCACCCCTCCACTTT.

Concerning this clone: A junction boundary mismatches the germline segment, possibly from a read error. This chain uses TRBV7-7 with TRBJ2-2; D ambiguous. This CDR3 region has 15 residues. The germline gives CDR1 SSHAT, CDR2 FNYEAQ (reference sequence). As DNA, the CDR3 is TGTGCTAGCAGCTCTGTAGGCGAAGGTTCCGGGGAGCTGTTTTTT. Translated, it gives CASSSVGEGSGELFF.

The chain recombines TRBV28 with TRBJ1-1; TRBD1 matches 8 bases. Germline V CDR1 and CDR2: MDHEN, SYDVKM. The CDR3 spans 13 residues. After removal of 8 bases from V and 11 bases from J, the junction contained 13 bases not matched to a gene. CDR3 region: CASRQTGGSVAFF. Written as DNA, the CDR3 is TGTGCCAGCCGCCAAACAGGGGGGTCTGTTGCTTTCTTT.

This clone was recorded once. The chain employs TRBV15 and TRBJ2-3, with TRBD1 matching over 8 bases. The CDR3 contains 16 residues. J was trimmed by 7 bases and V by 0 bases; bases with no gene match: 9. Germline V gene data show CDR1 as LNHNV and CDR2 as YYDKDF (reference sequence). The CDR3 reads CATSRDGRGRLNTQYF. CDR3 DNA sequence: TGTGCCACCAGCAGAGATGGCAGGGGGCGCTTAAATACGCAGTATTTT.

The gene calls are TRBV4-3 and TRBJ1-5, with 9 bases matching TRBD1. The CDR3 contains 15 residues. The germline V gene has CDR1 LGHNA and CDR2 YSLEER. V dropped 4 bases and J dropped 6; count of bases not matched to a gene: 7. Here the CDR3 DNA reads TGCGCCAGCAGCCTAGACAGGGGGAAAGGTCAGCCCCAGCATTTT. It is translated as CASSLDRGKGQPQHF.

This chain links TRBV11-2 with TRBJ2-1, with D uncertain. The CDR3 length is 14 residues. Trimming left V 5 bases short and J 4 bases short, with 12 bases between. The germline V gene encodes CDR1 SGHAT and CDR2 FQNNGV. The CDR3 reads CASSPITSYNEQFF. DNA for the CDR3: TGTGCCAGCAGCCCGATAACGTCGTACAATGAGCAGTTCTTC.

This clone occurred a few times. The chain employs TRBV19 and TRBJ1-1; no clear D. Trimming pared 8 bases from V and 4 bases from J, leaving 14 bases between. Germline assignment: CDR1 LNHDA and CDR2 SQIVND (reference sequence). The CDR3 contains 13 residues. The CDR3 bases are TGTGCCAGTGGGAATCCGGAGGGCACTGAAGCTTTCTTT. It yields the protein CASGNPEGTEAFF.

This clone has just a few counts. This chain connects TRBV7-9 to TRBJ1-2; D not certain. This CDR3 has 14 amino acids. The V gene's germline CDR1 is SEHNR and CDR2 FQNEAQ (reference sequence). Deletions cut 2 bases from V and 8 bases from J, with 15 bases between. This CDR3 is CASSLSLRKEGYTF. The CDR3 DNA is TGTGCCAGCAGCTTATCCCTTAGGAAGGAGGGCTACACCTTC.

The chain recombines TRBV4-1 with TRBJ2-7, with no clear D. Germline values: CDR1 MGHRA, CDR2 YSYEKL. This CDR3 spans 14 amino acids. V was pared by 3 bases and J by 0 bases, with 9 bases between. CDR3 loop: CASSQGSLSYEQYF. CDR3 DNA sequence: TGCGCCAGCAGCCAGGGATCCCTCTCCTACGAGCAGTACTTC.

This clone has a single count. V gene TRBV28 combines with J gene TRBJ2-7; 9 positions agree with TRBD2. The CDR3 runs to 15 residues. The V gene end was trimmed by 2 bases and the J gene end by 3 bases; junction bases not matched to a gene: 5. Germline CDR1 reads MDHEN; CDR2 reads SYDVKM. The CDR3 region is CASSLLAGPHYEQYF. The CDR3 DNA reads as TGTGCCAGCAGTTTACTAGCGGGACCTCACTACGAGCAGTACTTC.

The chain links TRBV4-3 to TRBJ1-1; D uncertain. CDR3 length equals 15 residues. Germline V gene sequence: CDR1 LGHNA, CDR2 YSLEER. The V end was cut by 0 bases, the J end by 1 base, with 9 bases between. This CDR3 reads CASSQDPLGNTEAFF. The CDR3 DNA follows: TGCGCCAGCAGCCAAGATCCCCTGGGGAACACTGAAGCTTTCTTT.

The rearrangement uses TRBV19 and TRBJ1-1; D perhaps matches TRBD1 (6 bases). Per germline, CDR1 LNHDA and CDR2 SQIVND (reference sequence). V gave up 1 base and J gave up 0 bases, with 12 bases separating them. The CDR3 length is 16 residues. This CDR3 reads CASSIGSRTVNTEAFF. CDR3 coding DNA: TGTGCCAGTAGTATAGGGAGTAGGACAGTGAACACTGAAGCTTTCTTT.

Remarks on this clone: One junction end does not reproduce the germline sequence, and a read error may be involved. The rearrangement links TRBV4-1 to TRBJ1-5; D ambiguous. This CDR3 contains 13 residues. CDR1 is MGHRA, CDR2 YSYEKL, per germline. The CDR3: CASSQGFNQPQHF. CDR3 DNA sequence: TGCGCCAGCAGTCAAGGTTTCAATCAGCCCCAGCATTTT.